This entry features one TCR beta chain sequence. The data were obtained in a study of control samples from healthy donors and cancer patients. CDR1 is SGHDN, CDR2 FVKESK, per germline. This CDR3 region has 15 residues. Trimming stripped 5 bases from V and 5 bases from J, with 15 bases between. Assay: immunoSEQ multiplex PCR; the TCRdb copy retains only in-frame clones and omits some. Found here are some 140,000 clones, roughly 90% of them singletons; the top ten hold about 11%. The sequence came from a man aged 25-45 years in good health. The sequenced sample was blood. This sequence joins TRBV14 and TRBJ2-2, with a weak D call TRBD2 (6 bases). CDR3 in DNA: TGTGCCAGCAGCGGACTCGGGGGACGGACCGGGGAGCTGTTTTTT. Protein: CASSGLGGRTGELFF.